Below, 18 T cell receptor beta chains from the same sample are listed, as sequenced in a study of beta chain features in type 1 diabetes. Every isolated RNA sample was fully reverse transcribed, so sequencing captured expressed TCRB transcripts. The protocol was immunoSEQ multiplex PCR, while the TCRdb copy is restricted to in-frame clones and leaves out a portion. The sample shows 130,000 to 150,000 clones, around 51% of them seen only once. Material: Tregs from blood. These receptors all come from a man aged 18 to 30 in good health.

This chain uses TRBV28 with TRBJ1-3; D is uncertain. The CDR3 sequence is 14 residues long. The V end lost 5 bases, the J end lost 4 bases, and 12 bases lay between the germline ends. Per the germline V gene, CDR1 is MDHEN and CDR2 is SYDVKM. CDR3 bases: TGTGCCAGCAGTCGTCCTCTATCCGGAAACACCATATATTTT. Translated, it gives CASSRPLSGNTIYF.

The CDR3 nucleotides read TGTGCCAGCAGCTTAAGCGGGAGTAGTGGCTACACCTTC. Translation: CASSLSGSSGYTF. The chain uses TRBV13 and TRBJ1-2; D call uncertain. CDR3 length: 13 residues. Germline V gene sequence: CDR1 PRHDT, CDR2 FYEKMQ (reference sequence). V lost 2 bases to trimming and J lost 7 bases, with 11 bases between them.

V usage is TRBV28 and J usage is TRBJ2-3; 9 bases match TRBD2. In germline, CDR1 is MDHEN, CDR2 SYDVKM. The trim removed 6 bases at V and 4 bases at J, leaving 14 bases unmatched. The CDR3 has 17 amino acids. The CDR3 here is CASSYGLAGSVADTQYF. DNA for the CDR3: TGTGCCAGCAGCTACGGGCTAGCGGGAAGCGTCGCAGATACGCAGTATTTT. Based on the CDR3 plus reference TRBV28 and TRBJ2-3, the full variable domain is DVKVTQSSRYLVKRTGEKVFLECVQDMDHENMFWYRQDPGLGLRLIYFSYDVKMKEKGDIPEGYSVSREKKERFSLILESASTNQTSMYLCASSYGLAGSVADTQYFGPGTRLTVL.

The CDR3 DNA reads as TGTGCCAGCAGCAAAGACGGGGTTGGCGGGGTTGAGACCCAGTACTTC. Translated: CASSKDGVGGVETQYF. The chain combines TRBV7-3 with TRBJ2-5; the D gene is possibly TRBD2 (6 bases). The V gene's germline CDR1 is SGHTA and CDR2 FQGTGA. Trimming removed 5 bases from V and 5 bases from J, with 21 bases in between. The CDR3 length is 16 residues.

The chain is built from TRBV4-3 and TRBJ2-7; perhaps TRBD2 as D (6 bases). Germline CDR1 and CDR2: LGHNA and YSLEER. V was shortened by 1 base and J by 4 bases, with 11 bases between the two germline ends. This CDR3 is built from 14 residues. As DNA, the CDR3 is TGCGCCAGCAGCCAAGTTGGAGGGACGTACGAGCAGTACTTC. Its translation is CASSQVGGTYEQYF.

This sequence joins TRBV13 and TRBJ2-1; 7 bases agree with TRBD1. V shed 5 bases, J shed 1 base, and the junction held 8 bases outside the gene matches. CDR1 is PRHDT, CDR2 FYEKMQ, per germline (reference sequence). The CDR3 runs to 16 residues. Here the CDR3 DNA reads TGTGCCAGCAGCCCCTCCGGGACAGCTTCCTACAATGAGCAGTTCTTC. Amino acids: CASSPSGTASYNEQFF.

Worth noting for this clone: The sample holds other DNA sequences that translate to the same CDR3. This chain joins TRBV28 and TRBJ1-1, with TRBD1 matching 7 bases. This CDR3 has 13 residues. Germline V gene sequence: CDR1 MDHEN, CDR2 SYDVKM. V was pared by 5 bases and J by 2 bases, with 2 bases of the junction left unmatched. The CDR3: CASSRDSNTEAFF. In nucleotides, the CDR3 is TGTGCCAGCAGTCGGGACAGTAACACTGAAGCTTTCTTT. Full variable domain (remainder filled in from reference TRBV28 and TRBJ1-1): DVKVTQSSRYLVKRTGEKVFLECVQDMDHENMFWYRQDPGLGLRLIYFSYDVKMKEKGDIPEGYSVSREKKERFSLILESASTNQTSMYLCASSRDSNTEAFFGQGTRLTVV.

This clone has more than one count but fewer than ten. The V and J genes are TRBV29-1 and TRBJ2-7, with 11 positions matching TRBD1. V was pared by 6 bases and J by 4 bases, with 8 bases of the junction left unmatched. From germline, CDR1 is SQVTM and CDR2 ANQGSEA. The CDR3 totals 14 residues. The CDR3 is CSVVGTGGRYEQYF. The CDR3 nucleotides are TGCAGCGTGGTAGGGACAGGGGGTAGGTACGAGCAGTACTTC.

The rearrangement joins TRBV9 to TRBJ1-6; tentative D call: TRBD1 (5 bases). Trimming shortened V by 3 bases and J by 10 bases, and 14 bases separated the two germline ends. Germline lookup yields CDR1 SGDLS and CDR2 YYNGEE. This CDR3 region has 14 residues. The CDR3 loop is CASSGQGGSSPLHF. For the CDR3, the DNA is TGTGCCAGCAGCGGGCAGGGAGGGAGCTCACCCCTCCACTTT.

This clone was observed a few times. The genes are TRBV28 and TRBJ2-7, with 7 bases that match TRBD1. This CDR3 is built from 14 residues. The junction had 12 bases not matched to a gene; V was cut back by 4 bases and J by 9 bases. Germline V CDR1 and CDR2: MDHEN, SYDVKM. The CDR3 sequence: CASSSGQIFWRQYF. The CDR3 DNA is TGTGCCAGCAGTTCGGGACAGATATTCTGGAGGCAGTACTTC.

This clone turned up a few times. The chain links TRBV7-2 to TRBJ2-5; no firm D call. The DNA end lines up better with TRBJ2-7; the J call may be wrong. CDR3 size: 11 residues. From germline, CDR1 is SGHTA and CDR2 FQGNSA. CDR3 DNA: TGTGCCAGCAGCTTTGTCTACGAGCAGTACTTC. Residues: CASSFVYEQYF.

The chain is built from TRBV18 and TRBJ2-5; unclear D gene. Trimming removed 2 bases at V and 1 base at J, with 8 bases between. Germline assignment: CDR1 KGHSH and CDR2 LQKENI. CDR3 length: 14 residues. The CDR3, as DNA: TGTGCCAGCTCACCAACGGCAGGCCAAGAGACCCAGTACTTC. Residues: CASSPTAGQETQYF.

V usage is TRBV18 and J usage is TRBJ2-7; TRBD1 is a possible D gene (6 bases). The length of the CDR3 is 13 residues. Germline lookup yields CDR1 KGHSH and CDR2 LQKENI. Between the trimmed V and J ends, which lost 6 bases and 0 bases, there was a span of 9 bases. CDR3 region: CASSTGSSYEQYF. The CDR3 nucleotides are TGTGCCAGCTCGACAGGTAGCTCCTACGAGCAGTACTTC.

This clone showed up just a few times. This CDR3 is CATPGQGSNEQFF. The CDR3 nucleotides read TGTGCCACCCCAGGACAGGGAAGCAATGAGCAGTTCTTC. V and J are TRBV7-9 and TRBJ2-1; the match to TRBD1 covers 8 bases. The CDR3 is 13 residues long. Germline CDR1 reads SEHNR; CDR2 reads FQNEAQ (reference sequence). V shed 10 bases and J 6 bases; nucleotides not matched to a gene: 8.

The table lists this clone with a few counts. This rearrangement joins TRBV14 to TRBJ1-6; TRBD1 aligns across 7 bases. The trim removed 1 base at V and 10 bases at J, leaving 4 bases unmatched. Germline V gene data show CDR1 as SGHDN and CDR2 as FVKESK. This CDR3 contains 14 residues. The CDR3 loop is CASSQGQGYSPLHF. DNA for the CDR3: TGTGCCAGCAGCCAAGGACAGGGATACTCACCCCTCCACTTT.

The chain has TRBV7-3 and TRBJ2-7, with 12 bases matching TRBD2. Germline V gene data show CDR1 as SGHTA and CDR2 as FQGTGA. After removal of 2 bases from V and 4 bases from J, the junction contained 3 bases not matched to a gene. CDR3 size: 15 residues. The CDR3 region has the DNA TGTGCCAGCAGCTTAGCTAGCGGGGGGGCTTACGAGCAGTACTTC. This translates into CASSLASGGAYEQYF.

The chain joins TRBV4-2 to TRBJ2-4; 12 bases are shared with TRBD1. V was clipped by 2 bases and J by 2 bases; unmatched bases: 10. The CDR3 consists of 19 residues. The germline V gene encodes CDR1 LGHNA and CDR2 YNFKEQ. The CDR3 reads CASSQFVGQGAKTKNIQYF. As DNA, the CDR3 is TGTGCCAGCAGCCAATTTGTGGGACAGGGGGCGAAAACCAAAAACATTCAGTACTTC.

The V gene is TRBV5-1, the J gene TRBJ2-1, with 8 bases identical to TRBD2. The germline V gene has CDR1 SGHRS and CDR2 YFSETQ. V was clipped by 0 bases and J by 7 bases; unmatched bases: 0. CDR3 length: 13 amino acids. This chain's CDR3 is CASSLVAGNEQFF. CDR3 bases: TGCGCCAGCAGCTTGGTAGCGGGAAATGAGCAGTTCTTC. Full variable domain (outside the CDR3, taken from reference TRBV5-1 and TRBJ2-1): KAGVTQTPRYLIKTRGQQVTLSCSPISGHRSVSWYQQTPGQGLQFLFEYFSETQRNKGNFPGRFSGRQFSNSRSEMNVSTLELGDSALYLCASSLVAGNEQFFGPGTRLTVL.